The 21 T cell receptor beta chains below come from one sample, sequenced in a study of cytomegalovirus exposure and HLA in healthy donors. Use of 60 Vbeta and 13 Jbeta primers characterized the PCR. Sequencing used immunoSEQ multiplex PCR; TCRdb keeps in-frame clones, though not all of them. This listing includes some 80,000 clones. Source material: PBMCs. Receptors originate from a woman aged 25 to 39 in good health and CMV-seronegative.

The CDR3 here is CASRKTGARGSYTF. The DNA for the CDR3 is TGTGCCAGCAGGAAGACAGGGGCCCGGGGGAGCTACACCTTC. The chain employs TRBV27 and TRBJ1-2, with 8 bases that match TRBD1. Germline CDR1 MNHEY, CDR2 SMNVEV (reference sequence). The CDR3 is made up of 14 amino acids. V was clipped by 6 bases and J by 9 bases; unmatched bases: 12.

This chain connects TRBV7-8 to TRBJ1-6; TRBD1 might be the D (5 bases). V lost 3 bases to trimming and J lost 6 bases, with 12 bases between them. The V gene's germline CDR1 is SGHVS and CDR2 FQNEAQ. This CDR3 is 15 amino acids long. DNA of the CDR3: TGTGCCAGCAGCTTGGATTCAGGGCTTAATTCACCCCTCCACTTT. It yields the protein CASSLDSGLNSPLHF.

The V and J genes are TRBV6-1 and TRBJ2-7, with D tentatively TRBD2 (6 bases). Germline CDR1 is MNHNS and CDR2 is SASEGT. The CDR3 totals 16 residues. Trimming took 0 bases from V and 6 from J, leaving 18 bases between them. The CDR3: CASSEAVGGTVGEQYF. The CDR3 DNA is TGTGCCAGCAGTGAAGCCGTCGGGGGTACCGTCGGCGAGCAGTACTTC.

This chain connects TRBV30 to TRBJ1-4, with 7 bases lining up with TRBD1. CDR3 length: 16 residues. Germline V gene lookup returns CDR1 GTSNPN and CDR2 SVGIG (reference sequence). Trimming removed 3 bases from V and 3 bases from J; junction bases left unmatched: 10. This CDR3 is CAWRGKNRGPNEKLFF. In DNA, the CDR3 is TGTGCCTGGAGGGGGAAAAACAGGGGTCCTAATGAAAAACTGTTTTTT.

The chain has TRBV19 and TRBJ1-5, with 8 bases that match TRBD1. This CDR3 region has 16 residues. The germline CDR1 and CDR2 sequences are LNHDA and SQIVND (reference sequence). V dropped 2 bases and J dropped 7; count of bases not matched to a gene: 10. The CDR3 DNA reads as TGTGCCAGTAGTATATCCGGCAGGGGGCATCAACAGCCCCAGCATTTT. Amino acids: CASSISGRGHQQPQHF. The full variable domain, completed using reference TRBV19 and TRBJ1-5, is DGGITQSPKYLFRKEGQNVTLSCEQNLNHDAMYWYRQDPGQGLRLIYYSQIVNDFQKGDIAEGYSVSREKKESFPLTVTSAQKNPTAFYLCASSISGRGHQQPQHFGDGTRLSIL.

The rearrangement joins TRBV2 to TRBJ2-7; 15 positions match TRBD2. V was pared by 5 bases and J by 5 bases, with 13 bases of the junction left unmatched. Germline loops: CDR1 SNHLY, CDR2 FYNNEI. The CDR3 loop spans 18 amino acids. The CDR3 nucleotides are TGTGCCAGCAGTCCTCCACCGGGACTAGCGGGAGGTCCCCACGAGCAGTACTTC. Protein product: CASSPPPGLAGGPHEQYF.

The CDR3, as DNA: TGCGCCAGCAGTGAACGGGACAGGGGGCTCAATGGCTACACCTTC. It is translated as CASSERDRGLNGYTF. The rearrangement links TRBV10-2 to TRBJ1-2; the match to TRBD1 covers 12 bases. The CDR3 length is 15 residues. Germline V CDR1 and CDR2: WSHSY, SAAADI. V lost 3 bases and J lost 6; bases outside the gene matches: 5.

The chain is built from TRBV6-1 and TRBJ1-5, with 11 bases fitting TRBD1. The CDR3 is made up of 15 amino acids. The germline V gene encodes CDR1 MNHNS and CDR2 SASEGT. With V trimmed by 6 bases and J by 5 bases, 6 bases remained unmatched. The CDR3 region is CASSWTGGEDQPQHF. In nucleotides, the CDR3 is TGTGCCAGCAGCTGGACAGGGGGCGAAGATCAGCCCCAGCATTTT.

The chain carries TRBV5-1 and TRBJ2-7; 7 bases line up with TRBD2. The CDR3 extends over 14 amino acids. In germline, CDR1 is SGHRS, CDR2 YFSETQ. With 1 base clipped from V and 4 bases from J, the junction kept 5 bases outside the gene matches. CDR3 in amino acids: CASSLTGTTYEQYF. In DNA, the CDR3 is TGCGCCAGCAGCTTGACCGGGACTACTTACGAGCAGTACTTC.

The rearrangement joins TRBV19 to TRBJ1-2, with D perhaps TRBD1 (5 bases). The CDR3 length is 13 residues. Trimming left V 6 bases short and J 3 bases short, with 11 bases between. Germline CDR1 reads LNHDA; CDR2 reads SQIVND (reference sequence). The CDR3: CASSAAGHYGYTF. CDR3 nucleotide sequence: TGTGCCAGTAGCGCGGCAGGGCACTATGGCTACACCTTC. The entire variable domain, with the rest obtained from reference TRBV19 and TRBJ1-2, is as follows: DGGITQSPKYLFRKEGQNVTLSCEQNLNHDAMYWYRQDPGQGLRLIYYSQIVNDFQKGDIAEGYSVSREKKESFPLTVTSAQKNPTAFYLCASSAAGHYGYTFGSGTRLTVV.

The V call is TRBV29-1, the J call TRBJ2-1; 7 nucleotides match TRBD2. Germline CDR1 and CDR2: SQVTM and ANQGSEA. This CDR3 spans 14 amino acids. V lost 5 bases, J lost 6 bases, and 10 bases stayed unmatched. The DNA of the CDR3 is TGCAGCGTTCGGGGCGGGAGTTGGCTCAATGAGCAGTTCTTC. Protein: CSVRGGSWLNEQFF.

This chain links TRBV25-1 with TRBJ1-1; possible D gene TRBD1, 5 bases. The CDR3 length is 14 residues. Deletions cut 9 bases from V and 1 base from J, with 15 bases between. CDR1 MGHDK and CDR2 SYGVNS come from the germline V gene. The CDR3 region is CASFSGIANTEAFF. CDR3 nucleotide sequence: TGTGCCAGTTTTTCAGGGATAGCGAACACTGAAGCTTTCTTT.

V gene TRBV6-1 combines with J gene TRBJ2-3; TRBD2 matches 10 bases. V shed 6 bases and J 2 bases; nucleotides not matched to a gene: 5. The CDR3 has 15 amino acids. Germline lookup yields CDR1 MNHNS and CDR2 SASEGT. This CDR3 reads CASRISGRNTDTQYF. CDR3 coding DNA: TGTGCCAGCAGGATTAGCGGGAGGAACACAGATACGCAGTATTTT.

The chain carries TRBV30 and TRBJ2-1; D is uncertain. Germline V gene lookup returns CDR1 GTSNPN and CDR2 SVGIG (reference sequence). The V end lost 3 bases, the J end lost 10 bases, and 10 bases lay between the germline ends. The CDR3 is 11 residues long. The CDR3 reads CAWRVGAEQFF. The CDR3 nucleotides read TGTGCCTGGAGGGTGGGCGCGGAGCAGTTCTTC.

V usage is TRBV7-6 and J usage is TRBJ2-1, with 7 positions matching TRBD2. CDR1 SGHVS and CDR2 FNYEAQ come from the germline V gene. With V trimmed by 1 base and J by 7 bases, 7 bases remained unmatched. The CDR3 contains 15 residues. The CDR3 is CASSLVGGPYNEQFF. CDR3 sequence (DNA): TGTGCCAGCAGCTTAGTGGGAGGGCCGTATAATGAGCAGTTCTTC.

The chain has TRBV11-2 and TRBJ1-1, with 7 positions matching TRBD1. CDR1 SGHAT and CDR2 FQNNGV come from the germline V gene. The CDR3 totals 17 residues. V was pared by 4 bases and J by 0 bases, with 11 bases of the junction left unmatched. CDR3 nucleotide sequence: TGTGCCAGCAGCTCCAAGACAGGGAGATACGTGAACACTGAAGCTTTCTTT. Translating it yields CASSSKTGRYVNTEAFF.

The rearrangement links TRBV2 to TRBJ2-5; 8 nucleotides align to TRBD2. The ends lost 7 bases at V and 7 bases at J; junction bases unmatched: 14. This CDR3 has 15 amino acids. Per the germline V gene, CDR1 is SNHLY and CDR2 is FYNNEI. The CDR3 protein is CASIGNRAGGRTQYF. The CDR3 DNA sequence: TGTGCCAGCATAGGGAATCGGGCGGGGGGCCGGACCCAGTACTTC.

As concerns this clone: This sample also contains other DNA sequences that code for the same CDR3. The V and J genes are TRBV4-1 and TRBJ1-1; the D gene is possibly TRBD1 (5 bases). V lost 1 base, J lost 1 base, and 7 bases lay in between. Germline CDR1 is MGHRA and CDR2 is YSYEKL. CDR3 length: 14 amino acids. CDR3 coding DNA: TGCGCCAGCAGCCAAGGTCAGGGGAACACTGAAGCTTTCTTT. As protein: CASSQGQGNTEAFF.

The rearrangement joins TRBV19 to TRBJ1-1; D call uncertain. Trimming left V 4 bases short and J 0 bases short, with 9 bases between. CDR1 is LNHDA and CDR2 is SQIVND in the germline V gene (reference sequence). CDR3 length: 14 amino acids. The CDR3: CASSRIGMNTEAFF. In nucleotides, the CDR3 is TGTGCCAGTAGTAGAATCGGTATGAACACTGAAGCTTTCTTT.

This chain uses TRBV6-1 with TRBJ2-1, with 7 bases aligning to TRBD2. The J segment lost 6 bases and the V segment lost 10 bases, leaving 12 bases of the junction unmatched. The CDR3 consists of 14 residues. Germline V CDR1 and CDR2: MNHNS, SASEGT. The CDR3 DNA is TGTGCCACTTCAGGGACTATTACCCTCAATGAGCAGTTCTTC. This translates into CATSGTITLNEQFF.

This chain joins TRBV7-8 and TRBJ2-1; no definite D call. This CDR3 is built from 11 residues. Germline V gene data show CDR1 as SGHVS and CDR2 as FQNEAQ. The V gene lost 3 bases and the J gene lost 8 bases, with 5 bases spanning the gap. DNA of the CDR3: TGTGCCAGCAGCTTGGGCCATGAGCAGTTCTTC. This gives the protein CASSLGHEQFF.